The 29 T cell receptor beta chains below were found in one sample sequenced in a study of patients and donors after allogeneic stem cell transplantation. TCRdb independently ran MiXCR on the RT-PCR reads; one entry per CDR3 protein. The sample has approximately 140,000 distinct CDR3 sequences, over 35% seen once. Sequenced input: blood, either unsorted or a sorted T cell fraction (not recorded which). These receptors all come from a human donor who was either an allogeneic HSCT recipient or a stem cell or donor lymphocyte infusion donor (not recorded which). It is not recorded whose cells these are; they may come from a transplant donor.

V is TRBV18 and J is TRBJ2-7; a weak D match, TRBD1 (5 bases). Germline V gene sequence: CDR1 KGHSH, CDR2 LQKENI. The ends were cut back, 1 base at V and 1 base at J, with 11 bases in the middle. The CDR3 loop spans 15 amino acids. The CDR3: CASSPRQDTSYEQYV. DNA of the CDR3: TGTGCCAGCTCACCACGGCAGGACACGTCCTACGAGCAGTACGTC.

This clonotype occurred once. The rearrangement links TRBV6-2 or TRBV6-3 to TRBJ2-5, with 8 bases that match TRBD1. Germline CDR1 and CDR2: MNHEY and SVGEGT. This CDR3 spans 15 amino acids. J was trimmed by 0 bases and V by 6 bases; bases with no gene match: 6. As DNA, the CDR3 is TGTGCCAGCAGAGGCACAGGGGGTTACCAAGAGACCCAGTACTTC. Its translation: CASRGTGGYQETQYF.

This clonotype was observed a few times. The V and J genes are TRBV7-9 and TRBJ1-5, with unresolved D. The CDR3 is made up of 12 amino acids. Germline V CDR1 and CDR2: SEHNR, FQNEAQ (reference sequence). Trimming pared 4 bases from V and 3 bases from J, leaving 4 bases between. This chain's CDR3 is CASSWDNQPQHF. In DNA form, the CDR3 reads TGTGCCAGCAGCTGGGACAATCAGCCCCAGCATTTT.

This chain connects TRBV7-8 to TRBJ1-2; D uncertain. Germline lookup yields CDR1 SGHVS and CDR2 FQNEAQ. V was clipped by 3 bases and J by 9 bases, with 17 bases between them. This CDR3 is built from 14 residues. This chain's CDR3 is CASSLFGPGNSYTF. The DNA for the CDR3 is TGTGCCAGCAGCTTGTTCGGGCCGGGGAATAGCTACACCTTC. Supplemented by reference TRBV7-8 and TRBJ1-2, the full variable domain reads GAGVSQSPRYKVAKRGQDVALRCDPISGHVSLFWYQQALGQGPEFLTYFQNEAQLDKSGLPSDRFFAERPEGSVSTLKIQRTQQEDSAVYLCASSLFGPGNSYTFGSGTRLTVV.

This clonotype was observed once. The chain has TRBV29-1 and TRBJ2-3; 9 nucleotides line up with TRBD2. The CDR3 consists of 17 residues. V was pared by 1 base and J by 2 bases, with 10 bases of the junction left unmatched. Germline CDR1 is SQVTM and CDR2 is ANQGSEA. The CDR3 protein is CSVEVHRLAVPTDTQYF. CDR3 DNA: TGCAGCGTTGAAGTTCACAGACTAGCGGTACCCACAGATACGCAGTATTTT.

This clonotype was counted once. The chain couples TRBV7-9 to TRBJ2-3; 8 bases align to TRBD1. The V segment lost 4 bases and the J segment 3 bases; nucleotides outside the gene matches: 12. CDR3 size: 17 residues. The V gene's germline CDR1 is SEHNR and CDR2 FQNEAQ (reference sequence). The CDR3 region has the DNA TGTGCCAGCAGCTCCCCGGGACAGGAAGGAGGAACAGATACGCAGTATTTT. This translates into CASSSPGQEGGTDTQYF.

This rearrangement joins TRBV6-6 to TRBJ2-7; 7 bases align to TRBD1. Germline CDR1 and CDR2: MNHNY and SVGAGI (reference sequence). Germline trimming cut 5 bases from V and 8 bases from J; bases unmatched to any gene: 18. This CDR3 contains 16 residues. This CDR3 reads CASSTVPGTAPPKQYF. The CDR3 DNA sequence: TGTGCCAGCAGTACAGTTCCCGGGACAGCCCCCCCAAAGCAGTACTTC.

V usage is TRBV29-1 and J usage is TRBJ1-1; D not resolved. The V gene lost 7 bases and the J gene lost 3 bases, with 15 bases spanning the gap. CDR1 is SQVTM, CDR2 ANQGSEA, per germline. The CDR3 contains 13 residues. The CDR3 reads CSALKSGDTEAFF. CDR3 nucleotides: TGCAGCGCCCTGAAAAGTGGTGACACTGAAGCTTTCTTT.

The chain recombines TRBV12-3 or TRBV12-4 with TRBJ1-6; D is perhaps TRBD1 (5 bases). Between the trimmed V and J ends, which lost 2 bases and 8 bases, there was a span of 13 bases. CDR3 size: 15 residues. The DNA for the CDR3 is TGTGCCAGCAGTTTACCCGCAGGGTTTGATTCACCCCTCCACTTT. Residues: CASSLPAGFDSPLHF.

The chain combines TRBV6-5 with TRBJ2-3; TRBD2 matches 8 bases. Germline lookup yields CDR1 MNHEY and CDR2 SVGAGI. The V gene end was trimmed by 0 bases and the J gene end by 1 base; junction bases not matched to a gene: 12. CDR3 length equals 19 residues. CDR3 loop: CASSYSLLAATLRTDTQYF. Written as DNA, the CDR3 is TGTGCCAGCAGTTACTCGTTACTAGCGGCGACCCTCCGCACAGATACGCAGTATTTT.

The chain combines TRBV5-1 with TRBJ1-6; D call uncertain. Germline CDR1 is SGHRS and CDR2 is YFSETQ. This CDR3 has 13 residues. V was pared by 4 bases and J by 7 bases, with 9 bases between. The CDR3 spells CASSTDPNSPLHF. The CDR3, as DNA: TGCGCCAGCAGCACCGACCCGAATTCACCCCTCCACTTT. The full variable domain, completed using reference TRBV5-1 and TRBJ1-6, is KAGVTQTPRYLIKTRGQQVTLSCSPISGHRSVSWYQQTPGQGLQFLFEYFSETQRNKGNFPGRFSGRQFSNSRSEMNVSTLELGDSALYLCASSTDPNSPLHFGNGTRLTVT.

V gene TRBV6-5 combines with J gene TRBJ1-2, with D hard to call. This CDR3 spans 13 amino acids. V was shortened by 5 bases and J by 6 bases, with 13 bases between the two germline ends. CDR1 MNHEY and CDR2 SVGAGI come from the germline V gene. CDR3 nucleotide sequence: TGTGCCAGCAGTGACGCCTCACTAAATGGCTACACCTTC. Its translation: CASSDASLNGYTF.

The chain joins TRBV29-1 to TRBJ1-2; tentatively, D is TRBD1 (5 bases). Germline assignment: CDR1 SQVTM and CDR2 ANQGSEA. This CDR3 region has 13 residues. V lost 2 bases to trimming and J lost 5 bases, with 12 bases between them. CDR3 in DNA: TGCAGCGTTGAACATCAGGGACCATATGGCTACACCTTC. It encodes CSVEHQGPYGYTF.

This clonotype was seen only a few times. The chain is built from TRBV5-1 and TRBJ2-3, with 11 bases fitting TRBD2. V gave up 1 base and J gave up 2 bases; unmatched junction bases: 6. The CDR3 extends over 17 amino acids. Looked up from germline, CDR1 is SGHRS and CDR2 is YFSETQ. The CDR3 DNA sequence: TGCGCCAGCAGCTTGCTCGGGACTAGCGGAGCCACAGATACGCAGTATTTT. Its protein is CASSLLGTSGATDTQYF.

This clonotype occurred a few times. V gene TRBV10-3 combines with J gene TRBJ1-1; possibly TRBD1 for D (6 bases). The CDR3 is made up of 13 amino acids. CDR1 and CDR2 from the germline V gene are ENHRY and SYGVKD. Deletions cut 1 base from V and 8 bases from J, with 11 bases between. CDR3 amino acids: CAISEFGGPEAFF. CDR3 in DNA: TGTGCCATCAGTGAGTTTGGGGGGCCGGAAGCTTTCTTT.

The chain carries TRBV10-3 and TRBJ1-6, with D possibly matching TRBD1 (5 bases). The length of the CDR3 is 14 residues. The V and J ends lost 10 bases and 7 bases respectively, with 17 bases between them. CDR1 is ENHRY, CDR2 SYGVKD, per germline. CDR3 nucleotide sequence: TGTGCCACAGCTCCGGGGGGTACCAATTCACCCCTCCACTTT. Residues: CATAPGGTNSPLHF.

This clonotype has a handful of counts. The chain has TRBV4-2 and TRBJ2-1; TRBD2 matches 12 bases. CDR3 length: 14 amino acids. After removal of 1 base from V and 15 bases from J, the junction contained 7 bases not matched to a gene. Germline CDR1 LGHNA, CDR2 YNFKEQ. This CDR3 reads CASSQVGLAGGPFF. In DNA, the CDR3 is TGTGCCAGCAGCCAAGTGGGCCTAGCGGGGGGGCCGTTCTTC.

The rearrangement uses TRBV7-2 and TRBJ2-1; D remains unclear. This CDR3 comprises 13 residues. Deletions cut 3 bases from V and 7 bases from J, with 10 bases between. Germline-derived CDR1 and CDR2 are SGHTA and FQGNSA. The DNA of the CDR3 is TGTGCCAGCAGCTTTCCGAACAAGAATGAGCAGTTCTTC. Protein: CASSFPNKNEQFF. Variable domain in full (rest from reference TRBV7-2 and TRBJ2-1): GAGVSQSPSNKVTEKGKDVELRCDPISGHTALYWYRQSLGQGLEFLIYFQGNSAPDKSGLPSDRFSAERTGGSVSTLTIQRTQQEDSAVYLCASSFPNKNEQFFGPGTRLTVL.

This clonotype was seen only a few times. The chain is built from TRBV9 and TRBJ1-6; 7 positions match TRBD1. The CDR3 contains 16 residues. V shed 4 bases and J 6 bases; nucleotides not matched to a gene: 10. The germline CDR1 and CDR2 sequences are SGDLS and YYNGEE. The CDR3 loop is CASSLGTAYLNSPLHF. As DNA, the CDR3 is TGTGCCAGCAGCCTGGGGACAGCCTACCTTAATTCACCCCTCCACTTT.

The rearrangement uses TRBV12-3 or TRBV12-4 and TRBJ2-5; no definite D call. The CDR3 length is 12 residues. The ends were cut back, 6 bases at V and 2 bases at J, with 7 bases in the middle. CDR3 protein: CASRAEQETQYF. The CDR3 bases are TGTGCCAGCAGGGCAGAGCAAGAGACCCAGTACTTC.

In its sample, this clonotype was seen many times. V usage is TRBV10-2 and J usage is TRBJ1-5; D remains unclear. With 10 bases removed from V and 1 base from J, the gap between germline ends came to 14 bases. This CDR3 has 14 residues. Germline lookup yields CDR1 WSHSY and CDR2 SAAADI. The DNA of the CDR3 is TGCGCCACCAAGCATCACATGAGCAATCAGCCCCAGCATTTT. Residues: CATKHHMSNQPQHF.

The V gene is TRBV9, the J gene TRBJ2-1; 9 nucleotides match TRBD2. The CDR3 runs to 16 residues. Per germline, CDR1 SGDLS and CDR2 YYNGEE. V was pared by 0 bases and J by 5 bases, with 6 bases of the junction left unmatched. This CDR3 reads CASSVGILAGNNEQFF. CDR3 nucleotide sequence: TGTGCCAGCAGCGTAGGAATCCTAGCGGGGAACAATGAGCAGTTCTTC.

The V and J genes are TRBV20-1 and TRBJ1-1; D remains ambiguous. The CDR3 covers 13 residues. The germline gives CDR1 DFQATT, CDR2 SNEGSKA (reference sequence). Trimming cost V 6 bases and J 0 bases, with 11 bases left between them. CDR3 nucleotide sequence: TGCAGTGCCGAGGATGCGTTGAACACTGAAGCTTTCTTT. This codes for CSAEDALNTEAFF.

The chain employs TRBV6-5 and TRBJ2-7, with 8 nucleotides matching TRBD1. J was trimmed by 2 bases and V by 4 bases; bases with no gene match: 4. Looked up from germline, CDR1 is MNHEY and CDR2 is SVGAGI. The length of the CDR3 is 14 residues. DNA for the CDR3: TGTGCCAGCAGTTCCGGACAGGGCCCCTACGAGCAGTACTTC. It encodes CASSSGQGPYEQYF.

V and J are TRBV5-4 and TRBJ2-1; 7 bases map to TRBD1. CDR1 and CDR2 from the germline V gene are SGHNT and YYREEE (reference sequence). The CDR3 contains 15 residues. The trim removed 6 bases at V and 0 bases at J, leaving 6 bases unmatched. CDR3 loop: CASTWDSTSYNEQFF. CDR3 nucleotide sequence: TGTGCCAGCACCTGGGACAGTACCTCCTACAATGAGCAGTTCTTC. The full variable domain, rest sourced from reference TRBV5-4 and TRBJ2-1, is ETGVTQSPTHLIKTRGQQVTLRCSSQSGHNTVSWYQQALGQGPQFIFQYYREEENGRGNFPPRFSGLQFPNYSSELNVNALELDDSALYLCASTWDSTSYNEQFFGPGTRLTVL.

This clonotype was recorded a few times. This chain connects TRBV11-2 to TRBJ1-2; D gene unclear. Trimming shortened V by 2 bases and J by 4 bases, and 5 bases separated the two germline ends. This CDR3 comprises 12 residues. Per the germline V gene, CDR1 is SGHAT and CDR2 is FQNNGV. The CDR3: CASSLLGYGYTF. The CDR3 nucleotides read TGTGCCAGCAGCTTACTGGGCTATGGCTACACCTTC.

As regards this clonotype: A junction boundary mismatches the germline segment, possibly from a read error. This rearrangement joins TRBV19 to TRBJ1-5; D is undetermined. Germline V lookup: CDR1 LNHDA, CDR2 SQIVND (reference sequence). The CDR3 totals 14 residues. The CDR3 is CASSIGPGNQPQHF. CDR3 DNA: TGTGCCAGTAGTATAGGGCCCGGCAACCAGCCCCAGCATTTT.

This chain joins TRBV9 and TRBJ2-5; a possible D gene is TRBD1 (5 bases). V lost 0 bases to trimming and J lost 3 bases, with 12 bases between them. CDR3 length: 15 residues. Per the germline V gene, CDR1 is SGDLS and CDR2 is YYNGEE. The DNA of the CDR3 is TGTGCCAGCAGCGTAGAGGGGTTAAGGGAAGAGACCCAGTACTTC. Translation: CASSVEGLREETQYF. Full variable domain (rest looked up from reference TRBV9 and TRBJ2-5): DSGVTQTPKHLITATGQRVTLRCSPRSGDLSVYWYQQSLDQGLQFLIQYYNGEERAKGNILERFSAQQFPDLHSELNLSSLELGDSALYFCASSVEGLREETQYFGPGTRLLVL.

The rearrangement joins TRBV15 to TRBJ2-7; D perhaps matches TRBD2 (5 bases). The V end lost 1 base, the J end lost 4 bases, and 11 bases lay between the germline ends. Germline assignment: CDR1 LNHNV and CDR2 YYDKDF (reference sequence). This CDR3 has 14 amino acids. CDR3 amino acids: CATSRAGVPYEQYF. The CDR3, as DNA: TGTGCCACCAGCAGAGCCGGGGTCCCTTACGAGCAGTACTTC.